Sequencing of this T cell receptor (beta chain) was carried out in a study of T cell responses to AZD1222 COVID-19 vaccine. The CDR3 has 15 residues. Trimming cost V 4 bases and J 1 base; bases outside gene matches: 6. The germline CDR1 and CDR2 sequences are MNHEY and SMNVEV (reference sequence). Sequencing used immunoSEQ multiplex PCR; TCRdb keeps in-frame clones, though not all of them. Of under 95,000 clones in the sample, roughly 85% were seen once. Study-level results: Females made up more of the donors, who were largely white British, and clonal diversity may have come out too low. Nearly half of spike-specific TCRs reportedly target unmutated variant regions.

Comments on this clone: Its antigen is still unknown.

This clonotype was sampled from an adult in good health. The sample in question was peripheral blood, obtained on day 0 of AZD1222 vaccination. This chain links TRBV27 with TRBJ2-7; 8 bases are shared with TRBD1. CDR3 DNA sequence: TGTGCCAGCAGTTCCGGACAGGGATGGTCCTACGAGCAGTACTTC. It codes for CASSSGQGWSYEQYF.